This TCR beta chain was recovered during a study of human T cells and chemical hapten exposure. Per the study methods: Across samples, TCR counts had a median of approximately 100,000 and ranged from roughly 20,000 to 690,600. A single record per CDR3 protein comes from TCRdb applying MiXCR to the RACE reads. The authors' filters were not applied to this entry. The sample has roughly 180,000 distinct CDR3 sequences; 20% to 25% are singletons. Specified time point: patch test 1, 2 weeks after DPC sensitization. Specified treatment: therapeutic diphenylcyclopropenone sensitization with weekly scalp DPC. At patch-test visits, sampling came before the patch test. The clonotype originates from a woman aged 50 to 60 with alopecia areata. Some clones in this sample may be carry-over from other donors' samples. This material consisted of whole blood, taken in connection with sensitization to the hapten diphenylcyclopropenone (DPC).

Here the CDR3 DNA reads TGTGCCAGTAGTATAGACGCGGGCACAGATACGCAGTATTTT. Encoded protein: CASSIDAGTDTQYF. This chain joins TRBV19 and TRBJ2-3, with D hard to call. V dropped 0 bases and J dropped 1 base, with 5 bases sitting between them. This CDR3 contains 14 residues. The V gene's germline CDR1 is LNHDA and CDR2 SQIVND (reference sequence).